This TCR beta chain was sequenced in a study of identical twins. TCRdb passed the 5' RACE reads through MiXCR, listing each CDR3 protein once. Of roughly 250,000 distinct CDR3 sequences in the sample, approximately 7% are singletons; the top ten hold roughly 3.9%. Another study also made use of these data, one on yellow fever vaccine responses in identical twins.

Sequenced material: memory (CD45RO+) T cells sorted from blood. The clonotype was recovered from a woman in her late teens or twenties in good health.

Here the CDR3 DNA reads TGCAGTGCTAGCCCCCTCACCGACGAGCAGTACTTC. It translates to CSASPLTDEQYF. The chain couples TRBV20-1 to TRBJ2-7; no clear D. CDR1 and CDR2 (germline): DFQATT, SNEGSKA (reference sequence). CDR3 length: 12 residues. V was clipped by 3 bases and J by 5 bases, with 11 bases between them.